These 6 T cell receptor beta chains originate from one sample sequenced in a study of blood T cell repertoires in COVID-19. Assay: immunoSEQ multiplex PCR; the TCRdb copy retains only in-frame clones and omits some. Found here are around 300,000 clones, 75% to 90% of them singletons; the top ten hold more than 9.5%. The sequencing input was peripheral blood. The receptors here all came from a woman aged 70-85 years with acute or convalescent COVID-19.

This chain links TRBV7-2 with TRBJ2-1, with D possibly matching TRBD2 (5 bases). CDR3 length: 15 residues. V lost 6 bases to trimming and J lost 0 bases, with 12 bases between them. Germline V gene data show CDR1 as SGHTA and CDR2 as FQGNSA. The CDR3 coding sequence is TGTGCCAGCAGTCCATCCGAGGGCTCCTACAATGAGCAGTTCTTC. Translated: CASSPSEGSYNEQFF.

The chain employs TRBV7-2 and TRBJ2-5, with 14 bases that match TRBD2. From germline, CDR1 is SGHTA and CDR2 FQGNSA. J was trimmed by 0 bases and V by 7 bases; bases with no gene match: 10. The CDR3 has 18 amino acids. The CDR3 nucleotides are TGTGCCAGCAAAAGGACTAGCGGGGGGCAGAGGGACCAAGAGACCCAGTACTTC. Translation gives CASKRTSGGQRDQETQYF.

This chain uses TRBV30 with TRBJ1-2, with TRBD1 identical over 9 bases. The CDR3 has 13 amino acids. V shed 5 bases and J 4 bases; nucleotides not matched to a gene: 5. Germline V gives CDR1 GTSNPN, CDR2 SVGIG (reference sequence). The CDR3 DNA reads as TGTGCCTGGCTCGGACAGGGGACCTATGGCTACACCTTC. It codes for CAWLGQGTYGYTF.

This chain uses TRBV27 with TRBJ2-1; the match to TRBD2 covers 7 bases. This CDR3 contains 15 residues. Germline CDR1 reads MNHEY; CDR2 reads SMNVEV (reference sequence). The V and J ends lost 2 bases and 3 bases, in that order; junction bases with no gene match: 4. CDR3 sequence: CASSLTWGGYNEQFF. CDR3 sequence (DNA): TGTGCCAGCAGTTTAACTTGGGGGGGCTACAATGAGCAGTTCTTC.

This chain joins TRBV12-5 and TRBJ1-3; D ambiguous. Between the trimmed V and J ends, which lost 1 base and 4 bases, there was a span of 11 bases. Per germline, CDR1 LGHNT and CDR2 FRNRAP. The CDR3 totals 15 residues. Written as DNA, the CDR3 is TGTGCTAGTGGTTTGGAGAGGGTCCTCGGAAACACCATATATTTT. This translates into CASGLERVLGNTIYF.

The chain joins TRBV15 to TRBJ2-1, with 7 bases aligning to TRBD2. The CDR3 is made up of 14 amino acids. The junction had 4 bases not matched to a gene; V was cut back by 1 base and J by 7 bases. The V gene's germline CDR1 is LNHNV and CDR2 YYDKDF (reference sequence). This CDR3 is CATSRASGANEQFF. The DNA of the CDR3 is TGTGCCACCAGCAGAGCGAGCGGGGCTAATGAGCAGTTCTTC.